The 17 T cell receptor beta chains in this list originate from one sample, sequenced in a study of beta chain features in type 1 diabetes. These receptors have no identified antigens. What was sequenced were expressed TCRB transcripts, since all of the isolated RNA had been reverse transcribed. The method was immunoSEQ multiplex PCR; TCRdb's version includes in-frame clones alone and lacks a portion of them. This table has 200,000 to 300,000 clones, over 20% appearing once. Overall study findings and caveats: Patients with Type 1 diabetes showed moderately but significantly shorter TCRB CDR3s in all four CD4+ subsets.

The sample consisted of naive CD4+ T cells from blood. Receptors were obtained from a woman aged 40 to 55 with type 1 diabetes.

The rearrangement links TRBV4-2 to TRBJ2-5; D may be TRBD2 (5 bases). Between the trimmed V and J ends, which lost 0 bases and 5 bases, there was a span of 13 bases. Germline V gene lookup returns CDR1 LGHNA and CDR2 YNFKEQ. This CDR3 is 15 amino acids long. CDR3 coding DNA: TGTGCCAGCAGCCAAGATTCTGCGGGTCCGGAGACCCAGTACTTC. This sequence encodes CASSQDSAGPETQYF.

This clone was seen a handful of times. The chain employs TRBV30 and TRBJ1-2; D might be TRBD1 (5 bases). The CDR3 length is 16 residues. Germline values: CDR1 GTSNPN, CDR2 SVGIG (reference sequence). Trimming took 1 base from V and 4 from J, leaving 19 bases between them. The CDR3 loop reads CAWSDGMTMGLYGYTF. In DNA form, the CDR3 reads TGTGCCTGGAGTGATGGGATGACCATGGGACTCTATGGCTACACCTTC. Based on the CDR3 plus reference TRBV30 and TRBJ1-2, the full variable domain is SQTIHQWPATLVQPVGSPLSLECTVEGTSNPNLYWYRQAAGRGLQLLFYSVGIGQISSEVPQNLSASRPQDRQFILSSKKLLLSDSGFYLCAWSDGMTMGLYGYTFGSGTRLTVV.

The chain joins TRBV29-1 to TRBJ2-5, with a weak D call TRBD2 (6 bases). The J call is in doubt because the DNA end fits TRBJ2-7 better. The V gene's germline CDR1 is SQVTM and CDR2 ANQGSEA. This CDR3 is built from 14 residues. CDR3 amino acids: CSVEGGLRESEQYF. The DNA of the CDR3 is TGCAGCGTTGAGGGGGGACTTCGAGAGTCCGAGCAGTACTTC.

The J gene is TRBJ2-3, the V gene TRBV5-6, with TRBD1 as a possible D gene (6 bases). CDR1 and CDR2 (germline): SGHDT, YYEEEE. This CDR3 spans 16 amino acids. V shed 2 bases and J shed 3 bases, with 16 bases lying between them. DNA for the CDR3: TGTGCCAGCAGCTTCCTGGACAGAAGGCCGACAGATACGCAGTATTTT. Translated: CASSFLDRRPTDTQYF.

This clone was seen more than once but under ten times. The chain carries TRBV14 and TRBJ2-3; 8 nucleotides match TRBD2. Trimming cost V 4 bases and J 15 bases; bases outside gene matches: 9. Germline assignment: CDR1 SGHDN and CDR2 FVKESK. The CDR3 sequence is 12 residues long. CDR3 residues: CASSLGTSRLYF. The DNA of the CDR3 is TGTGCCAGCAGCCTCGGGACTAGTCGGCTTTATTTT.

The chain carries TRBV5-4 and TRBJ2-2, with 9 nucleotides matching TRBD2. V shed 0 bases and J 6 bases; nucleotides not matched to a gene: 12. The CDR3 is made up of 18 amino acids. Per the germline V gene, CDR1 is SGHNT and CDR2 is YYREEE (reference sequence). The CDR3 spells CASSLDQRTSDDAGELFF. CDR3 nucleotide sequence: TGTGCCAGCAGCTTGGACCAACGGACTAGCGACGATGCCGGGGAGCTGTTTTTT.

A few counts support this clone. The chain joins TRBV7-9 to TRBJ2-7; D unresolved. This CDR3 spans 12 amino acids. Germline V gene sequence: CDR1 SEHNR, CDR2 FQNEAQ (reference sequence). V lost 4 bases and J lost 3, with 7 bases in between. CDR3 amino acids: CASSSIHYEQYF. DNA for the CDR3: TGTGCCAGCAGCTCCATCCACTACGAGCAGTACTTC.

This chain uses TRBV11-2 with TRBJ1-2; no clear D. V lost 1 base and J lost 8, with 23 bases in between. This CDR3 contains 17 residues. The germline gives CDR1 SGHAT, CDR2 FQNNGV. CDR3 region: CASSLAGTAVLSRGYTF. CDR3 coding DNA: TGTGCCAGCAGCTTAGCTGGTACAGCTGTCCTATCACGGGGCTACACCTTC. Full variable domain (remainder filled in from reference TRBV11-2 and TRBJ1-2): EAGVAQSPRYKIIEKRQSVAFWCNPISGHATLYWYQQILGQGPKLLIQFQNNGVVDDSQLPKDRFSAERLKGVDSTLKIQPAKLEDSAVYLCASSLAGTAVLSRGYTFGSGTRLTVV.

This chain links TRBV25-1 with TRBJ2-5; TRBD1 aligns across 10 bases. With 6 bases clipped from V and 5 bases from J, the junction kept 6 bases outside the gene matches. The CDR3 consists of 14 residues. Germline loops: CDR1 MGHDK, CDR2 SYGVNS. The CDR3 coding sequence is TGTGCCAGCAGCCTCCGGGACAGGGGTGAGACCCAGTACTTC. Translation: CASSLRDRGETQYF.

The table lists this clone with a few counts. The V and J genes are TRBV29-1 and TRBJ1-4; 7 nucleotides match TRBD1. The germline V gene encodes CDR1 SQVTM and CDR2 ANQGSEA. With V trimmed by 7 bases and J by 6 bases, 8 bases remained unmatched. CDR3 length: 13 amino acids. CDR3 residues: CSAGTAVYEKLFF. Written as DNA, the CDR3 is TGCAGCGCCGGGACAGCCGTCTATGAAAAACTGTTTTTT.

CDR3 amino acids: CASSSPGLAGGPHTDTQYF. In DNA, the CDR3 is TGTGCCAGCAGTTCCCCGGGACTAGCGGGGGGCCCACACACAGATACGCAGTATTTT. The chain couples TRBV28 to TRBJ2-3, with 15 bases fitting TRBD2. This CDR3 has 19 amino acids. Germline V CDR1 and CDR2: MDHEN, SYDVKM. The V and J ends lost 4 bases and 2 bases, in that order; junction bases with no gene match: 10.

A few counts support this clone. This chain links TRBV7-2 with TRBJ2-5; possibly TRBD2 for D (6 bases). V gave up 3 bases and J gave up 5 bases, with 25 bases separating them. Germline V gene data show CDR1 as SGHTA and CDR2 as FQGNSA. This CDR3 is built from 18 residues. In DNA, the CDR3 is TGTGCCAGCAGCTTGGAGGGGCCAGGCCTGCTCAAGGGGGAGACCCAGTACTTC. Translating it yields CASSLEGPGLLKGETQYF.

This clone has a handful of counts. The gene calls are TRBV28 and TRBJ2-7, with TRBD1 matching over 10 bases. The V and J ends lost 9 bases and 4 bases, in that order; junction bases with no gene match: 12. CDR3 length: 15 amino acids. Germline CDR1 is MDHEN and CDR2 is SYDVKM. CDR3 DNA: TGTGCCAGTCTGGGGGACAGGGGAAGGAGGTACGAGCAGTACTTC. This translates into CASLGDRGRRYEQYF.

The chain recombines TRBV18 with TRBJ2-2; weak D call: TRBD1 (6 bases). The CDR3 is 16 residues long. Germline V gives CDR1 KGHSH, CDR2 LQKENI. Trimming removed 4 bases at V and 0 bases at J, with 12 bases between. CDR3 sequence reads: CASSLGQTANTGELFF. The CDR3 DNA follows: TGTGCCAGCTCACTAGGACAGACCGCGAACACCGGGGAGCTGTTTTTT.

The J gene is TRBJ2-5, the V gene TRBV7-8; weak D call: TRBD2 (6 bases). Trimming pared 3 bases from V and 4 bases from J, leaving 21 bases between. This CDR3 comprises 17 residues. Germline V lookup: CDR1 SGHVS, CDR2 FQNEAQ. The CDR3 region has the DNA TGTGCCAGCAGCTTGGGGAGCGGACCCCTGGGGGGAGAGACCCAGTACTTC. Protein product: CASSLGSGPLGGETQYF. The whole variable domain, remainder taken from reference TRBV7-8 and TRBJ2-5, is GAGVSQSPRYKVAKRGQDVALRCDPISGHVSLFWYQQALGQGPEFLTYFQNEAQLDKSGLPSDRFFAERPEGSVSTLKIQRTQQEDSAVYLCASSLGSGPLGGETQYFGPGTRLLVL.

The CDR3 nucleotides read TGTGCCAGCTCACCACTACTTAGGGCTAGCGGGGCGGATACGCAGTATTTT. Translated: CASSPLLRASGADTQYF. V is TRBV18 and J is TRBJ2-3; TRBD2 matches 9 bases. Looked up from germline, CDR1 is KGHSH and CDR2 is LQKENI. The CDR3 runs 17 residues. Losses at the gene ends were 1 base for V and 6 bases for J; bases not matched to a gene: 11.

The rearrangement links TRBV6-5 to TRBJ2-7, with 7 nucleotides matching TRBD2. Germline V lookup: CDR1 MNHEY, CDR2 SVGAGI. The CDR3 covers 15 residues. With 2 bases clipped from V and 0 bases from J, the junction kept 4 bases outside the gene matches. CDR3 amino acids: CASSYLTGGSYEQYF. The CDR3 nucleotides are TGTGCCAGCAGTTACCTGACGGGGGGCTCCTACGAGCAGTACTTC.